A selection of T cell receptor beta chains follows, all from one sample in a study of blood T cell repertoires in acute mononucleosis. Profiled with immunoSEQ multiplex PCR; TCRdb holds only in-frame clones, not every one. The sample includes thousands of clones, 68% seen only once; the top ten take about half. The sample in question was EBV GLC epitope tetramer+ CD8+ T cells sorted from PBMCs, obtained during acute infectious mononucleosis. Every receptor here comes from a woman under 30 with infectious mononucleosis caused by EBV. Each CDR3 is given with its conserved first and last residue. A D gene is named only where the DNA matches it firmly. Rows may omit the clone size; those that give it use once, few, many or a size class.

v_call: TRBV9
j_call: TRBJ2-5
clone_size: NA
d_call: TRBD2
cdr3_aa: CASGVGQQAGGGETQYF
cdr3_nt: TGCGCCAGCGGCGTAGGCCAACAAGCGGGGGGAGGGGAGACCCAGTACTTC

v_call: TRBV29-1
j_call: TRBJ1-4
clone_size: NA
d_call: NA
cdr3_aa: CSVGAGVTNEKLFF
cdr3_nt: TGCAGCGTTGGGGCCGGGGTAACTAATGAAAAACTGTTTTTT

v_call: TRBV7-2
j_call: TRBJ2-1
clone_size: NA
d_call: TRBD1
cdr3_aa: CASNRRRGQVNNEQFF
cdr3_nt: TGTGCCAGCAACCGACGAAGAGGACAGGTTAACAATGAGCAGTTCTTC

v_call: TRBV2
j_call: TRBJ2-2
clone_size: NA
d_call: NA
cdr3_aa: CASSLGDIAPGELFF
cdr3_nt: TGTGCCAGCAGTTTGGGGGACATCGCCCCCGGGGAGCTGTTTTTT

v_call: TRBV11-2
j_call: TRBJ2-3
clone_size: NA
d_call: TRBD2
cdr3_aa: CASSLAWVAGGNEQYF
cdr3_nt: TGTGCCAGCAGCTTAGCTTGGGTAGCGGGGGGAAACGAGCAGTATTTT

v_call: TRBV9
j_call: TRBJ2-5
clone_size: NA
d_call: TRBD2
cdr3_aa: CASSVGQLAGGGETQYF
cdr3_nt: TGCGCCAGCAGCGTAGGCCAACTCGCGGGGGGCGGGGAGACCCAGTACTTC

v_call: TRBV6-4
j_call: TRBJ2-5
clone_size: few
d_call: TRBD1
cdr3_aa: CASRQWTGQETQYF
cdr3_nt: TGTGCCAGCAGACAATGGACAGGGCAAGAGACCCAGTACTTC

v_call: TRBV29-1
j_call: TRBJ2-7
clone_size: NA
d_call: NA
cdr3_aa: CSVGGAGDYEQYF
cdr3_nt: TGCAGCGTTGGTGGGGCAGGGGACTACGAGCAGTACTTC

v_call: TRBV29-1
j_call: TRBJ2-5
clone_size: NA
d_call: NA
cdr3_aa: CSVEEDRHRETQYF
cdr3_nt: TGCAGCGTTGAAGAAGACAGGCATAGGGAGACCCAGTACTTC

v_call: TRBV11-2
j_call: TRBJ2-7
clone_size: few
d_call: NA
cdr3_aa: CASRLYEQYF
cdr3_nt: TGTGCCAGCAGGCTCTACGAGCAGTACTTC

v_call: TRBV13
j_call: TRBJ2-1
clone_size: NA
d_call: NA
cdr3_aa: CANSFLTGYNEQFF
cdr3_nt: TGTGCCAACAGCTTCCTGACGGGGTACAATGAGCAGTTCTTC

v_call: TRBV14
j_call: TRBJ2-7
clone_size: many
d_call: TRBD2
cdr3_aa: CASSVAGGDEQYF
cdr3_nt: TGTGCCAGCAGCGTAGCGGGGGGCGACGAGCAGTACTTC

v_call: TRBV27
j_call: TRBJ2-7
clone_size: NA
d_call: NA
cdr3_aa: CASSLTQGPTYEQYF
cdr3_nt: TGTGCCAGCAGCTTAACGCAGGGACCAACCTACGAGCAGTACTTC

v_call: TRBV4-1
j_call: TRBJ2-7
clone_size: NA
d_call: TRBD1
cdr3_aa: CASSQGTGEGYEQYF
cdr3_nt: TGTGCCAGCAGCCAGGGGACAGGGGAGGGCTACGAGCAGTACTTC

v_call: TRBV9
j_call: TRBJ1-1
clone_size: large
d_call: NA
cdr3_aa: CASSVEGGLVNTEAFF
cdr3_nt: TGTGCCAGCAGCGTAGAGGGGGGGCTTGTGAACACTGAAGCTTTCTTT

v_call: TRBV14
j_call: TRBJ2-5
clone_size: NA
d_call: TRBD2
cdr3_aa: CARANRRGGTQYF
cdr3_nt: TGTGCCAGAGCCAATCGCCGGGGGGGTACCCAGTACTTC

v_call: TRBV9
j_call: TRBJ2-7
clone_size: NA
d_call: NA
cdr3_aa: CASVEEGEQYF
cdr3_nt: TGTGCCAGCGTAGAAGAGGGCGAGCAGTACTTC

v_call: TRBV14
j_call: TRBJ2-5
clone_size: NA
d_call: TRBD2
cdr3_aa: CASSASPGGTQYF
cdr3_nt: TGTGCCAGCAGCGCAAGTCCGGGGGGGACCCAGTACTTC

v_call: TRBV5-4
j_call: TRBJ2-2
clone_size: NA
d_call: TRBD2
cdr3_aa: CASSSGLAGGWELFF
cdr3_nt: TGTGCCAGCAGCTCAGGACTAGCGGGAGGGTGGGAGCTGTTTTTT

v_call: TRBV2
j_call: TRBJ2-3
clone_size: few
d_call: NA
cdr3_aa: CASSLIQGSQYTDTQYF
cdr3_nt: TGTGCCAGCAGTTTGATCCAGGGATCCCAATACACAGATACGCAGTATTTT

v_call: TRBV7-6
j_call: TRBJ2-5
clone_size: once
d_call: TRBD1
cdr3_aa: CASSSDRVRQETQYF
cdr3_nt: TGTGCCAGCAGCTCAGACAGGGTCCGCCAAGAGACCCAGTACTTC

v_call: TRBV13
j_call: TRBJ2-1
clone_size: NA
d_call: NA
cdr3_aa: CASSLRGGNNEQFF
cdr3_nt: TGTGCCAGCAGCTTAAGGGGCGGGAACAATGAGCAGTTCTTC

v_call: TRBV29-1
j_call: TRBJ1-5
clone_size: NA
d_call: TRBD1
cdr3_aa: CVVADRDSNQPQHF
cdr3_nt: TGCGTTGTGGCGGACAGGGATAGCAATCAGCCCCAGCATTTT

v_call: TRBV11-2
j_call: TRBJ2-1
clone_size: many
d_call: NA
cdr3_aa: CASSLRGGNNEQFF
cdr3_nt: TGTGCCAGCAGCTTAAGGGGCGGGAACAATGAGCAGTTCTTC

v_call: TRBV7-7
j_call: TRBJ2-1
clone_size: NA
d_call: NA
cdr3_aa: CASSLRGGNNEQFF
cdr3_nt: TGTGCCAGCAGCTTAAGGGGCGGGAACAATGAGCAGTTCTTC

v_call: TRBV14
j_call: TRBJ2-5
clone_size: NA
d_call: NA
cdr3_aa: CASSQSPGCTQYF
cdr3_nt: TGTGCCAGCAGCCAATCTCCGGGGTGTACCCAGTACTTC

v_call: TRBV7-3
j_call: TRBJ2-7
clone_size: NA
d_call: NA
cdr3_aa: CASSVEEGEQYF
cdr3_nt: TGTGCCAGCAGCGTAGAAGAGGGCGAGCAGTACTTC

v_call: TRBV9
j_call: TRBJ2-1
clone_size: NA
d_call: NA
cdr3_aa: CASSVVGNEFF
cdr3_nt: TGTGCCAGCAGCGTAGTCGGGAATGAGTTCTTC

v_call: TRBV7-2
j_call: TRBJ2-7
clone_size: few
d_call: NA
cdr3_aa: CASSHITGSIYEQYF
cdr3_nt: TGTGCCAGCAGCCATATCACCGGGAGCATCTACGAGCAGTACTTC

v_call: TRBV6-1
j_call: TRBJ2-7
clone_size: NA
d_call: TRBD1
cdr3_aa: CAISTDRGTYEQYF
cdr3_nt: TGTGCCATCAGTACGGACAGGGGTACCTACGAGCAGTACTTC